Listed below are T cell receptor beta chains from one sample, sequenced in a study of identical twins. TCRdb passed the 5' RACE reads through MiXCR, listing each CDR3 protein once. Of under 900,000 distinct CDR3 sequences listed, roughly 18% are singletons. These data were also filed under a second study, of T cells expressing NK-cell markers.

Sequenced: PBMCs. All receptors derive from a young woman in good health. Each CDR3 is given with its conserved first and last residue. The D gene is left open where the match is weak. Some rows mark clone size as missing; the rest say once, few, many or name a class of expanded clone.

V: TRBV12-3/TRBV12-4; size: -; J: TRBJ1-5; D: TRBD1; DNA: TGTGCCAGCAGTAGACAGGGAGATAGCAATCAGCCCCAGCATTTT; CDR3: CASSRQGDSNQPQHF
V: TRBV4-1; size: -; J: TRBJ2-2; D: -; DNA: TGCGCCAGCAGCCAAGATGGCACAGGGTGGGCCGGGGAGCTGTTTTTT; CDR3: CASSQDGTGWAGELFF
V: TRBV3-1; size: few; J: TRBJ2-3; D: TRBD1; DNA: TGTGCCAGCAGCCAAGCCCCCACACAGGGGCATACGCAGTATTTT; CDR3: CASSQAPTQGHTQYF
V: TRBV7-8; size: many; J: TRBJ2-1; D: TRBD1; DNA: TGTGCCAGCAGCTGGGACAGGCGAAAGAATGAGCAGTTCTTC; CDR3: CASSWDRRKNEQFF
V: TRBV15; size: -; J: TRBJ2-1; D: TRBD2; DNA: TGTGCCACCAGCAGGGTTGCCGGGACTAGCGGCTACAATGAGCAGTTCTTC; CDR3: CATSRVAGTSGYNEQFF
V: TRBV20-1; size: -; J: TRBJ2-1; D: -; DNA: TGCAGTGCTAGGAGGGTAAGCTCCTACAATGAGCAGTTCTTC; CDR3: CSARRVSSYNEQFF
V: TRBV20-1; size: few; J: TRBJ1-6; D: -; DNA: TGCAGTGCTAGAGACTGGGATGTGGGGTCACCCCTCCACTTT; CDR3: CSARDWDVGSPLHF
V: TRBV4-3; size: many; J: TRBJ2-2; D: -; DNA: TGCGCCAGCAGCCCCCTGGGCCAACTACGCCCCTCGAACACCGGGGAGCTGTTTTTT; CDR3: CASSPLGQLRPSNTGELFF
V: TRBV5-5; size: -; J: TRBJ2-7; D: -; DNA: TGTGCCAGCAGCTTGGATGTGGGGCCCTCCTACGAGCAGTACTTC; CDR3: CASSLDVGPSYEQYF
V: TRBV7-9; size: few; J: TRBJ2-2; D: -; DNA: TGTGCCAGCAGCCGGGGGGCGCGCGTCACCGGGGAGCTGTTTTTT; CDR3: CASSRGARVTGELFF
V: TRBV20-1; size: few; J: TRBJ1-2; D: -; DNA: TGCAGTGCTAGAGATACAGGGTATGGCTACACCTTC; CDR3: CSARDTGYGYTF
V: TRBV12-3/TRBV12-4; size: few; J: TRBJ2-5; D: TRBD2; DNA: TGTGCCAGCAGTTTCGGTGCGCTAGCGGGGTGGGAGACCCAGTACTTC; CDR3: CASSFGALAGWETQYF
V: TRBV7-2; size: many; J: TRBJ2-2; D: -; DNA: TGTGCCAGCAGCTTAGGCCTAGGGAACACCGGGGAGCTGTTTTTT; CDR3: CASSLGLGNTGELFF
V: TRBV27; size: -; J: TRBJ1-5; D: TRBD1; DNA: TGTGCCAGCAGTAATCGACGACAGGGAGGGTGGGGCCAGCCCCAGCATTTT; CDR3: CASSNRRQGGWGQPQHF
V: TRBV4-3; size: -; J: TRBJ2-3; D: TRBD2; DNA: TGCGCCAGCAGCCTGAAGGGACTAAGCGCGAGCACAGATACGCAGTATTTT; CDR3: CASSLKGLSASTDTQYF
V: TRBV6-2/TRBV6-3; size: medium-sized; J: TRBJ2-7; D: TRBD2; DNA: TGTGCCAGCAGTTACGGGACTAGCGGCTACGAGCAGTACTTC; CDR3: CASSYGTSGYEQYF
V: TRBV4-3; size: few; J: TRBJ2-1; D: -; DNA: TGCGCCAGCAGCCAGTCCGATAGTTTCAATGAGCAGTTCTTC; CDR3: CASSQSDSFNEQFF
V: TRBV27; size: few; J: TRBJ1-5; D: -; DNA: TGTGCCAGCAGTTTCGGCGGGTTTGAAAATCAGCCCCAGCATTTT; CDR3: CASSFGGFENQPQHF
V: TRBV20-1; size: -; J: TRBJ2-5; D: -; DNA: TGCAGTGCTAGTAGCCAGTTACAAGAGACCCAGTACTTC; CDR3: CSASSQLQETQYF
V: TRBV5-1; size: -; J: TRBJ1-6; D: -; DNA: TGCGCCAGCAGCTTGGGAGGGGGTAAGGATTCACCCCTCCACTTT; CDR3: CASSLGGGKDSPLHF
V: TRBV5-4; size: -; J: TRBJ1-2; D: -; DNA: TGTGCCAGCAGTCTCGAGGGCCCCTATGGCTACACCTTC; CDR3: CASSLEGPYGYTF
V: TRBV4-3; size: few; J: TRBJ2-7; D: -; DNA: TGCGCCAGCAGCCAAGAGCGGGCCACCTACGAGCAGTACTTC; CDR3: CASSQERATYEQYF
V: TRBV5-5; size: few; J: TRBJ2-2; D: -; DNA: TGTGCCAGCAGTCCCGTTGGGCAGGGATACACCGGGGAGCTGTTTTTT; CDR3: CASSPVGQGYTGELFF
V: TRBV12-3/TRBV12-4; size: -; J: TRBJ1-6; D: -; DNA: TGTGCCAGCCAAACACTCAGCTCCTATAATTCACCCCTCCACTTT; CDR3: CASQTLSSYNSPLHF
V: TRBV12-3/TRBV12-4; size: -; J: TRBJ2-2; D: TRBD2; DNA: TGTGCCAGCAGTACCGGCTGGACTAGCGGGAGCACCGGGGAGCTGTTTTTT; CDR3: CASSTGWTSGSTGELFF
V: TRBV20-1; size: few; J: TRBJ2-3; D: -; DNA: TGCAGTGCTCCCCGGGCGGTGGACGCCACAGATACGCAGTATTTT; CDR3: CSAPRAVDATDTQYF
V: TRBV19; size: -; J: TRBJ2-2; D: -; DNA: TGTGCCAGTAGTTCCCGGGTTGGACAGTCAACCGGGGAGCTGTTTTTT; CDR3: CASSSRVGQSTGELFF
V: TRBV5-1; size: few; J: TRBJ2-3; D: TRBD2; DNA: TGCGCCAGCAGCTTCGGGACTAGGGGGGATACGCAGTATTTT; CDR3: CASSFGTRGDTQYF
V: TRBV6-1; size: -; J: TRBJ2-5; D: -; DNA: TGTGCCAGCAAGCATACAGGTTTCCAAGAGACCCAGTACTTC; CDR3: CASKHTGFQETQYF
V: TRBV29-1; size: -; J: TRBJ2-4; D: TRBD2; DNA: TGCAGCGTTGGGGGGACTAGCGGCCACAAAAACATTCAGTACTTC; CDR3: CSVGGTSGHKNIQYF
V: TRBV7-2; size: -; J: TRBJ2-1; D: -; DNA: TGTGCCAGCAGCTTAGGCATTAGCCCCTCCTACAATGAGCAGTTCTTC; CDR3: CASSLGISPSYNEQFF
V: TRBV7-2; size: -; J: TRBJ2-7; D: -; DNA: TGTGCCAGCAGCTTAGTCCCGAGAGATTCCTACGAGCAGTACTTC; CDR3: CASSLVPRDSYEQYF
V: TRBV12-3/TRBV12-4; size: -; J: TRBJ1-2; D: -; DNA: TGTGCCAGCAGCTCCTCGATAAACTATGGCTACACCTTC; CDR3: CASSSSINYGYTF
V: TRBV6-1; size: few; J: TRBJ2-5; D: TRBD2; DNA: TGTGCCAGCAGTGGGGACTATACGTCGCGGGGGGAGACCCAGTACTTC; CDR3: CASSGDYTSRGETQYF
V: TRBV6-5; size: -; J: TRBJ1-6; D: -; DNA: TGTGCCAGCAGTTACTCGTACCCCAATTCACCCCTCCACTTT; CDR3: CASSYSYPNSPLHF
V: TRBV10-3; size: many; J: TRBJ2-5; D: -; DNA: TGTGCCATCAGTGTTGGAGAGACCCAGTACTTC; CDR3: CAISVGETQYF
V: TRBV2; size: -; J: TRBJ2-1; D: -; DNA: TGTGCCTCGCCTGGGGGGCGGGTTGACAATGAGCAGTTCTTC; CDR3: CASPGGRVDNEQFF
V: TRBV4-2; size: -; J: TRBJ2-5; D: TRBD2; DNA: TGTGCCAGCAGCCAGCCGTCAGCGGGAGTAGAGACCCAGTACTTC; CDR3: CASSQPSAGVETQYF
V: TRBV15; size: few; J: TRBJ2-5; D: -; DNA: TGTGCCACCAGCAGAGATATCCCTCCGGGACGGCAAGAGACCCAGTACTTC; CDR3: CATSRDIPPGRQETQYF
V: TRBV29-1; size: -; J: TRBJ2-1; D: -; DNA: TGCAGCGCAACAGAGACCTCCTACAATGAGCAGTTCTTC; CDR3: CSATETSYNEQFF
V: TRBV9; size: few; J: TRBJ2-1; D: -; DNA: TGTGCCAGCAGCGCTACCCTAGTTCTCCAAATGGATGAGCAGTTCTTC; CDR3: CASSATLVLQMDEQFF
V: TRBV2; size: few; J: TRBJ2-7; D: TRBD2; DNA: TGTGCCAGTGAGCGGGAGGTACATCACGAGCAGTACTTC; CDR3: CASEREVHHEQYF
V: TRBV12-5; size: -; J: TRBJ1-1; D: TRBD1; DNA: TGTGCTAGTGGAAGACAGGGAGGAACTGAAGCTTTCTTT; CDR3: CASGRQGGTEAFF
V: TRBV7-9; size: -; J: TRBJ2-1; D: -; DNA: TGTGCCAGCACCCGCCTGGACTTC; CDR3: CASTRLDF
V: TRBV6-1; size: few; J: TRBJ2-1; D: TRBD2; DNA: TGTGCCAGCAGTCCGGGGCGGGGGGGCACCAATGAGCAGTTCTTC; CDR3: CASSPGRGGTNEQFF
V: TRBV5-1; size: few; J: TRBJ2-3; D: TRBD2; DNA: TGCGCCAGCAGCCAACTCCTACTAGCGGGGAGCACAGATACGCAGTATTTT; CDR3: CASSQLLLAGSTDTQYF
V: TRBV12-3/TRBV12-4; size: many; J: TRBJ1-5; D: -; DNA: TGTGCCAGCAGTTTTGGCCAGAATCAGCCCCAGCATTTT; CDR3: CASSFGQNQPQHF
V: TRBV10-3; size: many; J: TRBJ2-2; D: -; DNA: TGTGCCATCAGTACTGACAAGACCGGGGAGCTGTTTTTT; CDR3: CAISTDKTGELFF
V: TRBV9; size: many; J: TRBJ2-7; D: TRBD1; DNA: TGTGCCAGCAGTGTCTCAGGGGGCAGTTACGAGCAGTACTTC; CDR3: CASSVSGGSYEQYF
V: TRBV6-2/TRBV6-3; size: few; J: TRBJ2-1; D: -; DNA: TGTGCCAGCAGTTGGGTCAGCTGGAATGAGCAGTTCTTC; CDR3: CASSWVSWNEQFF
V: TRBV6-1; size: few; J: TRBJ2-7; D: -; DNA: TGTGCCAGCATCCAGACCGGGGACTCCTACGAGCAGTACTTC; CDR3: CASIQTGDSYEQYF
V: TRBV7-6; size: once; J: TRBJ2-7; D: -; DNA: TGTGCCAGCAGCTTAGCGGTCAGGGGCGCGGACTACGAGCAGTACTTC; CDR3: CASSLAVRGADYEQYF
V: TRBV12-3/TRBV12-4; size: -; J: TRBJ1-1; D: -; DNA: TGTGCCAGCAGTTTCGGAGGAGATATGGCTTTCTTT; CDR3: CASSFGGDMAFF